The 17 T cell receptor beta chains below come from one sample, sequenced in a study of T cell changes during pregnancy in multiple sclerosis. Some clones are missing from TCRdb's copy, which holds only in-frame ones; the method was immunoSEQ multiplex PCR. The data contain about 36,000 clones, about nine tenths of them singletons. This sample comprised CD8+ T cells from peripheral blood mononuclear cells, obtained in the third trimester of pregnancy. All receptors come from a female donor with multiple sclerosis, enrolled in a pregnancy study.

V and J are TRBV6-5 and TRBJ1-1; maybe TRBD1 (5 bases). The germline gives CDR1 MNHEY, CDR2 SVGAGI. Trimming cost V 0 bases and J 1 base, with 9 bases left between them. The length of the CDR3 is 15 residues. CDR3 DNA: TGTGCCAGCAGTTACTCTGGGGCGGCGAACACTGAAGCTTTCTTT. It translates to CASSYSGAANTEAFF.

Regarding this clone: An end of the junction does not agree with germline; a read error may underlie this. V is TRBV9 and J is TRBJ1-1; D is ambiguous. The CDR3 runs to 18 residues. CDR1 is SGDLS, CDR2 YYNGEE, per germline. The CDR3 nucleotides read TGTGCCAGCAGCGGAGACCCGGAGAGATATTCGGTCAACATTGAAGCTTTCTTT. Its protein is CASSGDPERYSVNIEAFF.

The chain employs TRBV5-1 and TRBJ2-3, with 9 positions matching TRBD2. This CDR3 has 18 residues. After removal of 2 bases from V and 3 bases from J, the junction contained 13 bases not matched to a gene. The germline V gene encodes CDR1 SGHRS and CDR2 YFSETQ. Here the CDR3 DNA reads TGCGCCAGCAGCTTCTTTGGCCTGGCGGGGGGGCCGACAGATACGCAGTATTTT. It yields the protein CASSFFGLAGGPTDTQYF.

The V gene is TRBV2, the J gene TRBJ1-2; 11 bases map to TRBD1. Looked up from germline, CDR1 is SNHLY and CDR2 is FYNNEI. The CDR3 covers 15 residues. V was clipped by 4 bases and J by 7 bases; unmatched bases: 8. CDR3: CASSVGTGGSGGYTF. The CDR3 DNA is TGTGCCAGCAGTGTCGGGACAGGGGGTTCGGGTGGCTACACCTTC.

The J gene is TRBJ2-7, the V gene TRBV6-1, with 10 bases fitting TRBD2. CDR3 length equals 14 residues. Losses at the gene ends were 5 bases for V and 4 bases for J; bases not matched to a gene: 5. In germline, CDR1 is MNHNS, CDR2 SASEGT. The CDR3 region is CASSYSGRLYEQYF. CDR3 DNA: TGTGCCAGCAGTTATAGCGGGAGGCTATACGAGCAGTACTTC.

The chain has TRBV6-1 and TRBJ2-1, with D possibly being TRBD1 (6 bases). The CDR3 runs to 15 residues. Germline V lookup: CDR1 MNHNS, CDR2 SASEGT. V dropped 3 bases and J dropped 0 bases, with 9 bases sitting between them. CDR3 in amino acids: CASSEDSSSYNEQFF. The CDR3 DNA sequence: TGTGCCAGCAGTGAGGACAGTAGCTCCTACAATGAGCAGTTCTTC.

The V and J genes are TRBV6-6 and TRBJ1-1; no definite D call. Trimming took 7 bases from V and 7 from J, leaving 13 bases between them. From germline, CDR1 is MNHNY and CDR2 SVGAGI (reference sequence). The CDR3 extends over 12 amino acids. The CDR3 is CASIPGSGEAFF. The CDR3 DNA sequence: TGTGCCAGCATCCCGGGGAGTGGTGAAGCTTTCTTT.

The rearrangement uses TRBV6-1 and TRBJ1-2, with D hard to call. The V end was cut by 3 bases, the J end by 3 bases, with 8 bases between. CDR1 and CDR2 (germline): MNHNS, SASEGT. The CDR3 is made up of 13 amino acids. CDR3: CASSDGPYYGYTF. In DNA, the CDR3 is TGTGCCAGCAGTGATGGGCCTTACTATGGCTACACCTTC.

V usage is TRBV6-5 and J usage is TRBJ2-7; D might be TRBD1 (6 bases). Germline CDR1 MNHEY, CDR2 SVGAGI. Deletions cut 6 bases from V and 2 bases from J, with 14 bases between. The CDR3 spans 14 residues. The CDR3, as DNA: TGTGCCAGCAGGCCGGGACAACGGACCTACGAGCAGTACTTC. Encoded protein: CASRPGQRTYEQYF.

The chain is built from TRBV7-9 and TRBJ2-7; D is undetermined. The CDR3 length is 12 residues. Trimming left V 0 bases short and J 2 bases short, with 2 bases between. Germline loops: CDR1 SEHNR, CDR2 FQNEAQ (reference sequence). The chain's CDR3 is CASSLAAYEQYF. The CDR3, as DNA: TGTGCCAGCAGCTTAGCCGCCTACGAGCAGTACTTC.

The J gene is TRBJ2-1, the V gene TRBV6-5, with TRBD2 matching over 11 bases. Germline values: CDR1 MNHEY, CDR2 SVGAGI. The CDR3 length is 13 residues. The ends lost 6 bases at V and 12 bases at J; junction bases unmatched: 7. CDR3 in DNA: TGTGCCAGCAGAGAACTAGCGGGAGACTCGCAGTTCTTC. Translated: CASRELAGDSQFF.

The CDR3 bases are TGTGCCAGCCGCCTCCAAGGGGGACCTGGTGCAGATACGCAGTATTTT. Amino acids: CASRLQGGPGADTQYF. V usage is TRBV9 and J usage is TRBJ2-3; D is perhaps TRBD1 (6 bases). V lost 7 bases and J 4 bases, leaving 22 bases between the germline ends. The CDR3 covers 16 residues. Germline CDR1 is SGDLS and CDR2 is YYNGEE.

Here the CDR3 DNA reads TGTGCCAGCAGCGTAGGCGGGGGCTCCTACAATGAGCAGTTCTTC. Its translation: CASSVGGGSYNEQFF. The rearrangement links TRBV9 to TRBJ2-1, with TRBD2 matching over 7 bases. Unmatched junction bases numbered 0, after V lost 0 bases and J lost 0 bases. Germline assignment: CDR1 SGDLS and CDR2 YYNGEE. This CDR3 has 15 amino acids.

This rearrangement joins TRBV7-9 to TRBJ1-4; maybe TRBD1 (6 bases). CDR1 is SEHNR and CDR2 is FQNEAQ in the germline V gene (reference sequence). V was trimmed by 5 bases and J by 8 bases, leaving 18 bases between them. The CDR3 spans 15 residues. This chain's CDR3 is CASSARGSGGEKLFF. CDR3 DNA: TGTGCCAGCAGCGCAAGAGGATCGGGGGGCGAAAAACTGTTTTTT.

The genes are TRBV10-3 and TRBJ2-4; maybe TRBD2 (6 bases). The length of the CDR3 is 17 residues. The V and J ends lost 4 bases and 8 bases respectively, with 24 bases between them. In germline, CDR1 is ENHRY, CDR2 SYGVKD. CDR3 nucleotides: TGTGCCATCAGTGTTCGGAGGGGCGCAGGTCATGCGGACATTCAGTACTTC. Translating gives CAISVRRGAGHADIQYF.

This clone occurred once. The rearrangement uses TRBV9 and TRBJ2-1; 7 nucleotides agree with TRBD1. Per germline, CDR1 SGDLS and CDR2 YYNGEE. With V trimmed by 3 bases and J by 7 bases, 7 bases remained unmatched. CDR3 size: 14 residues. DNA of the CDR3: TGTGCCAGCAGCGCCCGGACAGGATGGAATGAGCAGTTCTTC. This encodes CASSARTGWNEQFF.

The chain recombines TRBV30 with TRBJ1-5; D is unclear. Trimming took off 1 base at V and 6 bases at J, with 16 bases between the two ends. CDR3 length equals 15 residues. CDR1 and CDR2 from the germline V gene are GTSNPN and SVGIG (reference sequence). This chain's CDR3 is CAWSETGSWSQPQHF. For the CDR3, the DNA is TGTGCCTGGAGTGAGACGGGGTCATGGAGTCAGCCCCAGCATTTT.